The entry below gives a single TCR beta chain sequence along with its context. Its antigen remains unknown. A much larger clonotype is one base distant, so this may be a read error. RNA was extracted from bulk tissue without any cell sorting. These data are taken from a study of tumor and adjacent non-tumor tissue in lung cancer. Across the whole study: Patients comprised about a dozen adenocarcinoma, a couple of squamous cell carcinoma and 1 small cell lung cancer. Study-wide results and limits: Shorter survival was associated with higher TCR diversity in tumors. Tumor tissue had significantly higher TCR diversity than normal lung.

TCRbeta libraries were built with three rounds of nested PCR, modified from ARM-PCR. TCRdb analysed the multiplex PCR reads with MiXCR anew, one entry per CDR3 protein. This table has approximately 76,000 distinct CDR3 sequences, 55% to 70% appearing once. Germline CDR1 and CDR2: MDHEN and SYDVKM. Trimming left V 3 bases short and J 5 bases short, with 16 bases between. The CDR3 has 15 amino acids. Sequenced input: lung tumor tissue. The TCR comes from a woman in her seventies with non-small cell lung cancer. The rearrangement uses TRBV28 and TRBJ2-5, with D possibly matching TRBD1 (5 bases). CDR3 nucleotide sequence: TGTGCCAGCAGTTTCCTGCAAGGGGCTGTGGAGACCCAGTACTTC. Translation: CASSFLQGAVETQYF.